This T cell receptor (beta chain) was retrieved from a study of blood T cell repertoires in COVID-19. At the level of the study: In each case, the material was cDNA or gDNA derived from T cells, B-cell-depleted T cells, or PBMCs.

CDR1 is WSHSY, CDR2 SAAADI, per germline. The length of the CDR3 is 13 residues. With 10 bases removed from V and 0 bases from J, the gap between germline ends came to 13 bases. Original analysis: Amplification with reference gene primers provided the estimates of nucleated cell counts. Sequencing was performed with immunoSEQ multiplex PCR; in TCRdb, only in-frame clones are kept and a portion is missing. For V, J and clone size, that table is used; D and trimming come from the DNA. The sample has approximately 280,000 clones; 89% are singletons. The sequenced sample was peripheral blood. The TCR was taken from a woman aged 60-70 years with acute or convalescent COVID-19. The chain couples TRBV10-2 to TRBJ2-7, with D maybe TRBD1 (5 bases). The CDR3 spells CATMDTSSYEQYF. CDR3 sequence (DNA): TGCGCCACCATGGACACCAGCTCCTACGAGCAGTACTTC.